The rows below give T cell receptor beta chains drawn from one sample of a study of human T cells and chemical hapten exposure. TCRdb independently ran MiXCR on the RACE reads; one entry per CDR3 protein. The data show about 120,000 distinct CDR3 sequences, approximately 12% seen once. The input for sequencing was whole blood, taken in connection with sensitization to the hapten diphenylcyclopropenone (DPC). The receptors shown here come from a woman aged 18-29 years with alopecia areata. Some clones in this sample may be carry-over from other donors' samples. Each CDR3 is given with its conserved first and last residue. A D gene is named only where the DNA matches it firmly. Some rows have no size entry. The others give once, few or many, or a class for an expanded clone.

j_call | clone_size | d_call | v_call | cdr3_aa | cdr3_nt
TRBJ2-3 | few | NA | TRBV28 | CASSSTEDTQYF | TGTGCCAGCAGCTCGACAGAGGATACGCAGTATTTT
TRBJ2-3 | NA | TRBD2 | TRBV7-9 | CASSLGLAGGTDTQYF | TGTGCCAGCAGCTTGGGACTAGCGGGGGGCACAGATACGCAGTATTTT
TRBJ1-2 | few | NA | TRBV4-1 | CASSPAGRADYGYTF | TGCGCCAGCAGCCCCGCCGGCAGGGCAGACTATGGCTACACCTTC
TRBJ2-5 | many | NA | TRBV5-1 | CASSFGLQETQYF | TGTGCCAGCAGCTTCGGACTCCAAGAGACCCAGTACTTC
TRBJ2-2 | NA | NA | TRBV6-5 | CASSLDGRNTGELFF | TGTGCCAGCAGCCTGGACGGCCGGAACACCGGGGAGCTGTTTTTT
TRBJ1-5 | many | NA | TRBV28 | CASSPLRDEDQPQHF | TGTGCCAGCAGTCCCCTACGGGACGAGGATCAGCCCCAGCATTTT
TRBJ1-2 | many | NA | TRBV4-2 | CASSQVGKGYGYTF | TGTGCCAGCAGCCAAGTGGGAAAGGGCTATGGCTACACCTTC
TRBJ1-1 | few | NA | TRBV7-9 | CASSPVVGLGAFF | TGTGCCAGCAGCCCAGTGGTGGGGCTGGGAGCTTTCTTT
TRBJ2-1 | many | TRBD2 | TRBV4-3 | CASSLEVGLAYNEQFF | TGCGCCAGCAGCCTAGAGGTTGGACTAGCGTACAATGAGCAGTTCTTC
TRBJ2-1 | few | NA | TRBV4-1 | CASSQERLNEQFF | TGCGCCAGCAGCCAAGAACGGCTTAATGAGCAGTTCTTC
TRBJ2-1 | NA | NA | TRBV12-3/TRBV12-4 | CASSSPGFVFYNEQFF | TGTGCCAGCAGTTCCCCCGGGTTTGTGTTTTACAATGAGCAGTTCTTC
TRBJ1-1 | many | NA | TRBV29-1 | CSVTGQYPEAFF | TGCAGCGTGACCGGACAGTACCCTGAAGCTTTCTTT
TRBJ1-2 | NA | TRBD1 | TRBV20-1 | CSLGQIHGYTF | TGCAGCCTGGGACAGATTCATGGCTACACCTTC
TRBJ2-5 | NA | NA | TRBV11-2 | CASSLSGGLGTQYF | TGTGCCAGCAGCCTTAGTGGGGGGCTAGGGACCCAGTACTTC
TRBJ2-7 | NA | TRBD1 | TRBV4-3 | CASSQRTGFWYEQYF | TGCGCCAGCAGCCAAAGGACAGGGTTTTGGTACGAGCAGTACTTC
TRBJ1-2 | few | TRBD1 | TRBV6-6 | CASSFPGQGYGYTF | TGTGCCAGCAGTTTTCCGGGACAGGGCTATGGCTACACCTTC
TRBJ1-1 | few | NA | TRBV12-2 | CASRLEYLRRRAEAFF | TGTGCAAGTCGCTTAGAGTATTTGCGGCGGAGAGCTGAAGCTTTCTTT
TRBJ2-3 | NA | TRBD1 | TRBV5-1 | CASSTGQADTQYF | TGCGCCAGCAGCACTGGACAGGCAGATACGCAGTATTTT
TRBJ1-1 | few | TRBD1 | TRBV6-5 | CASSSVGTGEGRDTEAFF | TGTGCCAGCAGTTCAGTCGGGACAGGGGAGGGAAGAGACACTGAAGCTTTCTTT
TRBJ1-2 | NA | NA | TRBV5-5 | CASSFRLGTPYTF | TGTGCCAGCAGCTTCCGCTTAGGGACCCCCTACACCTTC
TRBJ2-4 | few | NA | TRBV7-6 | CASSPSLSQGLAKNIQYF | TGTGCCAGCAGCCCCTCACTATCCCAGGGCCTAGCCAAAAACATTCAGTACTTC
TRBJ2-7 | few | NA | TRBV9 | CASSVSSMLREYF | TGTGCCAGCAGCGTATCCTCAATGCTTCGGGAGTACTTC
TRBJ1-1 | NA | TRBD1 | TRBV5-1 | CASSLAPGQNQNTEAFF | TGCGCCAGCAGCTTGGCCCCGGGACAGAACCAGAACACTGAAGCTTTCTTT
TRBJ2-6 | many | NA | TRBV2 | CASSPREAGANVLTF | TGTGCCAGCAGTCCTAGGGAGGCTGGGGCCAACGTCCTGACTTTC
TRBJ2-7 | NA | TRBD2 | TRBV2 | CASSDLLAGPPRSYEQYF | TGTGCCAGCAGTGATTTACTAGCGGGGCCCCCCCGCTCCTACGAGCAGTACTTC
TRBJ2-3 | few | NA | TRBV7-8 | CASSTRRGQATDTQYF | TGTGCCAGCAGCACCCGACGTGGGCAGGCCACGGATACGCAGTATTTT
TRBJ2-5 | many | TRBD1 | TRBV20-1 | CSARTGEAQETQYF | TGCAGTGCTAGGACAGGGGAGGCCCAAGAGACCCAGTACTTC
TRBJ2-7 | few | TRBD1 | TRBV9 | CASSVGGQDSVQYF | TGTGCCAGCAGCGTAGGGGGACAGGATTCAGTGCAGTACTTC
TRBJ1-2 | many | TRBD1 | TRBV7-2 | CASSQDRTGGGYGYTF | TGTGCCAGCAGCCAAGATCGGACAGGGGGAGGGTATGGCTACACCTTC
TRBJ2-5 | NA | TRBD1 | TRBV9 | CASSLGQGAAVETQYF | TGTGCCAGCAGTCTAGGACAGGGGGCCGCGGTAGAGACCCAGTACTTC
TRBJ1-5 | NA | TRBD1 | TRBV20-1 | CSADRVGNQPQHF | TGCAGTGCCGACAGGGTCGGCAATCAGCCCCAGCATTTT
TRBJ1-2 | few | TRBD1 | TRBV11-2 | CASSGRDRENKGYGYTF | TGTGCCAGCAGCGGACGGGACAGGGAGAACAAGGGCTATGGCTACACCTTC
TRBJ2-5 | NA | TRBD2 | TRBV7-6 | CASSLSGLAGGPETQYF | TGTGCCAGCAGCTTATCGGGACTAGCGGGGGGACCAGAGACCCAGTACTTC
TRBJ2-1 | many | TRBD2 | TRBV6-2/TRBV6-3 | CASSYAGGNEQFF | TGTGCCAGCAGTTACGCGGGGGGGAATGAGCAGTTCTTC
TRBJ2-4 | NA | TRBD1 | TRBV6-2/TRBV6-3 | CASRHTPGTGENIQYF | TGTGCCAGCAGACATACCCCCGGGACAGGGGAAAACATTCAGTACTTC
TRBJ2-1 | few | TRBD2 | TRBV9 | CASSVSTSTRTSGVRDNEQFF | TGTGCCAGCAGCGTATCCACTTCCACCCGGACTAGCGGGGTACGTGACAATGAGCAGTTCTTC
TRBJ2-7 | NA | NA | TRBV29-1 | CSVADTGTIYEQYF | TGCAGCGTCGCGGACACGGGCACGATCTACGAGCAGTACTTC
TRBJ2-6 | NA | NA | TRBV20-1 | CSAVDRVANVMTF | TGCAGTGCTGTGGACCGTGTGGCCAACGTCATGACTTTC
TRBJ2-6 | few | TRBD2 | TRBV7-2 | CANRDYIYSGANVLTF | TGTGCCAACCGGGACTATATCTACTCTGGGGCCAACGTCCTGACTTTC
TRBJ1-2 | NA | NA | TRBV13 | CASSLLEGNGYTF | TGTGCCAGCAGCTTATTGGAGGGGAATGGCTACACCTTC
TRBJ2-7 | few | NA | TRBV5-1 | CASSLDGGKTYEQYF | TGCGCCAGCAGCTTGGACGGGGGAAAGACCTACGAGCAGTACTTC
TRBJ2-3 | few | NA | TRBV12-3/TRBV12-4 | CASSFVTGGTDTQYF | TGTGCCAGCAGTTTTGTAACAGGTGGAACAGATACGCAGTATTTT
TRBJ2-1 | many | NA | TRBV29-1 | CSVDRTGRNEQFF | TGCAGCGTTGACAGGACGGGGAGGAATGAGCAGTTCTTC
TRBJ1-1 | few | NA | TRBV7-9 | CASSLVGKRGTPGTWWEAFF | TGTGCCAGCAGCTTGGTGGGGAAACGAGGGACGCCCGGTACCTGGTGGGAAGCTTTCTTT
TRBJ2-7 | many | TRBD2 | TRBV3-1 | CASSQEGGLAGEQYF | TGTGCCAGCAGCCAAGAGGGGGGACTAGCCGGCGAGCAGTACTTC